This T cell receptor beta chain was identified in a study of cytomegalovirus exposure and HLA in healthy donors. Overall study results and limits: The classifier was said to identify cytomegalovirus status with high specificity and sensitivity. Donors were assumed by presence/absence analyses to have roughly uniform sequencing depth.

The PCR had 60 Vbeta and 13 Jbeta primers. The assay was immunoSEQ multiplex PCR, and TCRdb's table has in-frame clones only and misses some. Of over 150,000 clones listed, 75% to 85% were seen once; the top ten hold 6.5%. The CDR3 is made up of 13 amino acids. Germline CDR1 and CDR2: LNHNV and YYDKDF (reference sequence). The V and J ends lost 8 bases and 0 bases respectively, with 7 bases between them. As to this clone: Its antigen is unknown.

This TCR derives from a woman aged 45 to 65 in good health and CMV-seropositive. The J gene is TRBJ2-2, the V gene TRBV15; unclear D gene. The sequenced sample was PBMCs. CDR3 sequence (DNA): TGTGCCACCGGCATAACGAACACCGGGGAGCTGTTTTTT. Translating gives CATGITNTGELFF. Complete variable domain (other parts from reference TRBV15 and TRBJ2-2): DAMVIQNPRYQVTQFGKPVTLSCSQTLNHNVMYWYQQKSSQAPKLLFHYYDKDFNNEADTPDNFQSRRPNTSFCFLDIRSPGLGDTAMYLCATGITNTGELFFGEGSRLTVL.